This T cell receptor (beta chain) derives from a study of T cells after yellow fever vaccination. Overall study findings and caveats: The booster response re-showed most primary clones: over 95% CD4, around 90% CD8. The secondary T-cell response peaked on day 5, not day 15, but was weaker. The CD4 and CD8 compartments had a small share of their clonotypes in common.

This clonotype was found a few times. The antigen is not known. Trimming left V 2 bases short and J 5 bases short, with 6 bases between. Germline V gene sequence: CDR1 MDHEN, CDR2 SYDVKM. The CDR3 runs to 13 residues. MiXCR, applied by TCRdb to the 5' RACE reads, yields one record per CDR3 protein. The sample contains roughly 400,000 distinct CDR3 sequences, about 17% of which appear only once. Sequencing used PBMCs, obtained before the yellow fever booster vaccination. The source is a man younger than 35 who received the YFV17D yellow fever vaccine. This chain links TRBV28 with TRBJ2-2; D remains ambiguous. The CDR3 sequence is CASSLGLTGELFF. The CDR3 coding sequence is TGTGCCAGCAGTTTAGGGTTGACCGGGGAGCTGTTTTTT.